This T cell receptor beta chain was sequenced in a study of CD8 T cells in ankylosing spondylitis. Germline CDR1 is SNHLY and CDR2 is FYNNEI. V lost 2 bases, J lost 0 bases, and 10 bases lay in between. There are 16 residues in the CDR3. MiXCR, applied by TCRdb to the 5' RACE reads, yields one record per CDR3 protein. The sample includes a few hundred thousand distinct CDR3 sequences, about 10% of them seen just once. Findings and limits, study-wide: Reported data indicate significant enrichment of disease-linked clones within matched ankylosing spondylitis synovial fluid.

This clonotype came up a few times. The antigen remains undetermined. This sequence joins TRBV2 and TRBJ2-2; D is perhaps TRBD1 (5 bases). The clonotype originates from a male donor with ankylosing spondylitis or in good health (not recorded which). Source material: blood, either unsorted or a sorted T cell fraction (not recorded which). CDR3 coding DNA: TGTGCCAGCAGTGAATTCGGCAGGGCGAACACCGGGGAGCTGTTTTTT. As protein: CASSEFGRANTGELFF.